This T cell receptor beta chain originates from a study of blood T cell repertoires in COVID-19. The wider study: Whether acute or convalescent, the COVID-19 samples came from the United States, Italy and Spain. The analysed material was cDNA or gDNA that came from T cells, B-cell-depleted T cells, or PBMCs.

CDR1 is SGHNT and CDR2 is YENEEA in the germline V gene. CDR3 length: 14 amino acids. Trimming removed 5 bases at V and 5 bases at J, with 15 bases between. As processed by the authors: How many nucleated cells were present was estimated from reference gene primer amplification. The table came from immunoSEQ multiplex PCR; TCRdb's copy has only in-frame clones and leaves some out. Clone size and V and J calls were adopted from that table, with D and trimming inferred from the DNA. Among roughly 76,000 clones listed, roughly 91% were seen once. The sequenced sample consisted of peripheral blood. The V gene is TRBV11-3, the J gene TRBJ1-1; D is perhaps TRBD1 (6 bases). This receptor was obtained from a woman of 80 years or more with active or convalescent COVID-19. Written as DNA, the CDR3 is TGTGCCAGCAGCCTGGGCAGGGGTAGTACTGAAGCTTTCTTT. Amino acids: CASSLGRGSTEAFF.